The 22 T cell receptor beta chains given below trace back to one sample, sequenced in a study of untreated major depressive disorder. Findings and caveats of the study: Depressed patients' CD4+ T cells carried increased TRBV05-01 (Vbeta 5.1) usage versus control CD4+ T cells.

These receptors lack a known antigen. The repertoire was sequenced with immunoSEQ multiplex PCR; TCRdb's copy has only in-frame clones and lacks some. This sample has some 13,000 clones; 85% to 95% occur once, and the top ten carry 1.7%. The sample comprised CD4+ T cells from PBMCs. The source is a woman aged 25 to 45 with major depressive disorder.

This chain joins TRBV5-4 and TRBJ2-2; 9 positions match TRBD2. The CDR3 covers 16 residues. Germline CDR1 and CDR2: SGHNT and YYREEE (reference sequence). Germline trimming cut 2 bases from V and 1 base from J; bases unmatched to any gene: 3. The CDR3: CASSFLAGQNTGELFF. The CDR3 nucleotides are TGTGCCAGCAGCTTCCTAGCGGGACAGAACACCGGGGAGCTGTTTTTT.

The chain combines TRBV4-2 with TRBJ2-6; 10 positions match TRBD1. CDR3 length equals 18 residues. Per the germline V gene, CDR1 is LGHNA and CDR2 is YNFKEQ. The J segment lost 0 bases and the V segment lost 1 base, leaving 3 bases of the junction unmatched. The CDR3 here is CASSQATGGSSGANVLTF. In DNA form, the CDR3 reads TGTGCCAGCAGCCAAGCGACAGGGGGCTCCTCTGGGGCCAACGTCCTGACTTTC.

The chain is built from TRBV7-2 and TRBJ2-3, with 10 nucleotides matching TRBD1. The germline CDR1 and CDR2 sequences are SGHTA and FQGNSA. This CDR3 has 15 residues. V was pared by 5 bases and J by 1 base, with 3 bases of the junction left unmatched. As DNA, the CDR3 is TGTGCCAGCAGCACCGGGACAGGGGGCACAGATACGCAGTATTTT. Its translation is CASSTGTGGTDTQYF.

The genes are TRBV5-1 and TRBJ2-7, with D maybe TRBD1 (5 bases). This CDR3 region has 12 residues. From germline, CDR1 is SGHRS and CDR2 YFSETQ. V lost 0 bases, J lost 5 bases, and 6 bases lay in between. The CDR3 loop reads CASSLEGNEQYF. CDR3 nucleotides: TGCGCCAGCAGCTTGGAGGGGAACGAGCAGTACTTC.

This clone was seen a single time. The chain carries TRBV9 and TRBJ1-2, with D tentatively TRBD1 (5 bases). This CDR3 region has 12 residues. V gave up 4 bases and J gave up 3 bases, with 7 bases separating them. From germline, CDR1 is SGDLS and CDR2 YYNGEE. The CDR3 coding sequence is TGTGCCAGCAGCTGGGGGGACTATGGCTACACCTTC. Translated: CASSWGDYGYTF.

The chain employs TRBV7-8 and TRBJ2-1; 7 bases line up with TRBD2. Trimming took 3 bases from V and 2 from J; bases not matched to a gene: 13. The length of the CDR3 is 18 residues. Germline values: CDR1 SGHVS, CDR2 FQNEAQ. The CDR3 here is CASSFPLRRAGAYNEQFF. As DNA, the CDR3 is TGTGCCAGCAGCTTCCCGTTGAGGAGGGCGGGGGCCTACAATGAGCAGTTCTTC.

The chain is built from TRBV27 and TRBJ2-7; D unclear. The CDR3 totals 15 residues. Germline V gives CDR1 MNHEY, CDR2 SMNVEV (reference sequence). V lost 0 bases to trimming and J lost 5 bases, with 14 bases between them. CDR3: CASSLSNGPWNEQYF. The DNA of the CDR3 is TGTGCCAGCAGTTTATCTAATGGGCCTTGGAACGAGCAGTACTTC.

The V call is TRBV6-5, the J call TRBJ1-1; perhaps TRBD1 as D (5 bases). The germline V gene has CDR1 MNHEY and CDR2 SVGAGI. The CDR3 runs to 14 residues. Trimming took 6 bases from V and 8 from J, leaving 19 bases between them. This CDR3 is CASRSENWGKEAFF. The CDR3 region has the DNA TGTGCCAGCAGATCTGAGAACTGGGGGAAGGAAGCTTTCTTT.

V is TRBV15 and J is TRBJ1-3; 9 bases are a match to TRBD1. V shed 3 bases, J shed 6 bases, and the junction held 9 bases outside the gene matches. This CDR3 has 16 residues. Looked up from germline, CDR1 is LNHNV and CDR2 is YYDKDF (reference sequence). In DNA, the CDR3 is TGTGCCACCAGCAGGAACTTGGACAGGGGTACAAACACCATATATTTT. It is translated as CATSRNLDRGTNTIYF.

The rearrangement joins TRBV13 to TRBJ1-5, with D perhaps matching TRBD1 (5 bases). Trimming left V 2 bases short and J 3 bases short, with 17 bases between. Germline V gene data show CDR1 as PRHDT and CDR2 as FYEKMQ (reference sequence). The CDR3 contains 17 residues. This CDR3 is CASSLTRGDPYNQPQHF. The CDR3 nucleotides read TGTGCCAGCAGCTTAACCCGGGGGGATCCTTACAATCAGCCCCAGCATTTT.

This sequence joins TRBV6-5 and TRBJ1-1; TRBD1 aligns across 7 bases. The germline gives CDR1 MNHEY, CDR2 SVGAGI. The CDR3 has 13 residues. V gave up 5 bases and J gave up 9 bases; unmatched junction bases: 9. The CDR3 loop is CASSSRQGHQAFF. CDR3 coding DNA: TGTGCCAGCAGTAGCAGACAGGGACACCAAGCTTTCTTT.

The chain has TRBV9 and TRBJ2-4; D not certain. From germline, CDR1 is SGDLS and CDR2 YYNGEE. The CDR3 totals 13 residues. The V end was cut by 1 base, the J end by 2 bases, with 4 bases between. Here the CDR3 DNA reads TGTGCCAGCAGCGTATCACCCAAAAACATTCAGTACTTC. This encodes CASSVSPKNIQYF.

The V call is TRBV5-1, the J call TRBJ2-4, with D tentatively TRBD2 (6 bases). The CDR3 runs 16 residues. V lost 3 bases to trimming and J lost 7 bases, with 20 bases between them. Germline CDR1 reads SGHRS; CDR2 reads YFSETQ. The DNA for the CDR3 is TGCGCCAGCAGCTCCACAGATCACCCAGGAGGGAACATTCAGTACTTC. Its protein is CASSSTDHPGGNIQYF.

The genes are TRBV18 and TRBJ1-2; D gene ambiguous. The CDR3 is 14 residues long. Germline assignment: CDR1 KGHSH and CDR2 LQKENI. V was shortened by 3 bases and J by 1 base, with 9 bases between the two germline ends. This CDR3 reads CASSPRQVNYGYTF. The CDR3 DNA reads as TGTGCCAGCTCACCCAGGCAGGTTAACTATGGCTACACCTTC.

In its sample, this clone was seen once. The V and J genes are TRBV6-5 and TRBJ1-1, with no clear D. Trimming left V 2 bases short and J 2 bases short, with 6 bases between. Germline V gives CDR1 MNHEY, CDR2 SVGAGI. This CDR3 is built from 13 residues. In DNA form, the CDR3 reads TGTGCCAGCAGTTACAACGGAAACACTGAAGCTTTCTTT. It translates to CASSYNGNTEAFF.

The chain is built from TRBV7-6 and TRBJ1-1; a weak D match, TRBD1 (5 bases). Germline V gene lookup returns CDR1 SGHVS and CDR2 FNYEAQ. CDR3 length equals 15 residues. Trimming left V 6 bases short and J 1 base short, with 15 bases between. CDR3 amino acids: CASSLGADPNTEAFF. CDR3 in DNA: TGTGCCAGCAGTCTCGGGGCCGACCCGAACACTGAAGCTTTCTTT.

The chain links TRBV30 to TRBJ1-5, with 7 positions matching TRBD1. Germline V lookup: CDR1 GTSNPN, CDR2 SVGIG (reference sequence). The CDR3 covers 16 residues. V was clipped by 3 bases and J by 3 bases; unmatched bases: 11. DNA for the CDR3: TGTGCCTGGAGCCCAGGGGGAAGGAGCCTCAATCAGCCCCAGCATTTT. It is translated as CAWSPGGRSLNQPQHF.

To note about this clone: Other DNA variants within this sample encode the same CDR3. The chain employs TRBV5-6 and TRBJ1-5; possibly TRBD1 for D (5 bases). The CDR3 loop spans 13 amino acids. The germline V gene encodes CDR1 SGHDT and CDR2 YYEEEE. Trimming removed 4 bases at V and 10 bases at J, with 15 bases between. DNA of the CDR3: TGTGCCAGCAGCAAACAGGACGGAAGACCCCAGCATTTT. It translates to CASSKQDGRPQHF.

The chain uses TRBV30 and TRBJ2-1; 7 nucleotides line up with TRBD2. The CDR3 extends over 11 amino acids. Germline V lookup: CDR1 GTSNPN, CDR2 SVGIG (reference sequence). Trimming took 6 bases from V and 7 from J; bases not matched to a gene: 3. CDR3 in DNA: TGTGCCTGTGGTAGCGGGAATGAGCAGTTCTTC. Translating it yields CACGSGNEQFF.

The genes are TRBV18 and TRBJ1-4, with a tentative D call TRBD1 (5 bases). V dropped 3 bases and J dropped 5 bases, with 10 bases sitting between them. The germline CDR1 and CDR2 sequences are KGHSH and LQKENI. The CDR3 is 14 amino acids. The CDR3 loop is CASSPSGGNEKLFF. In nucleotides, the CDR3 is TGTGCCAGCTCACCCAGCGGGGGGAATGAAAAACTGTTTTTT.

The chain has TRBV4-3 and TRBJ2-1; 7 nucleotides line up with TRBD2. This CDR3 region has 15 residues. Germline values: CDR1 LGHNA, CDR2 YSLEER. With 1 base clipped from V and 0 bases from J, the junction kept 0 bases outside the gene matches. The CDR3 DNA is TGCGCCAGCAGCCAAGGCGGGAGCTCCTACAATGAGCAGTTCTTC. Its protein product is CASSQGGSSYNEQFF.

The CDR3 bases are TGTGCCAGCAGCTGGGCACCGGGACAGAACACTGAAGCTTTCTTT. Its translation is CASSWAPGQNTEAFF. This chain connects TRBV5-4 to TRBJ1-1; D may be TRBD1 (6 bases). The germline CDR1 and CDR2 sequences are SGHNT and YYREEE (reference sequence). The CDR3 covers 15 residues. V lost 3 bases and J 1 base, leaving 13 bases between the germline ends. Using reference TRBV5-4 and TRBJ1-1 for the parts outside the CDR3, the full variable domain is ETGVTQSPTHLIKTRGQQVTLRCSSQSGHNTVSWYQQALGQGPQFIFQYYREEENGRGNFPPRFSGLQFPNYSSELNVNALELDDSALYLCASSWAPGQNTEAFFGQGTRLTVV.